The entry below describes one TCR beta chain. The antigen is undetermined. This sample stems from a study of cytomegalovirus exposure and HLA in healthy donors. Study observations and caveats: The study dropped some indistinguishable V segments, TRBV6-2 and TRBV6-3 among them.

The primer mix had 60 Vbeta and 13 Jbeta primers. TCRdb's copy holds only in-frame clones and misses some; the assay was immunoSEQ multiplex PCR. In the table there are about 140,000 clones, approximately 80% of which are singletons. The germline V gene encodes CDR1 SGDLS and CDR2 YYNGEE. J was trimmed by 8 bases and V by 0 bases; bases with no gene match: 4. The CDR3 totals 13 residues. What was sequenced was PBMCs. This chain joins TRBV9 and TRBJ1-2; 7 bases agree with TRBD1. The receptor's source is a female donor in good health and CMV-seronegative. CDR3: CASSVGHRGGYTF. In nucleotides, the CDR3 is TGTGCCAGCAGCGTAGGCCACAGGGGAGGCTACACCTTC.